The rows below give T cell receptor beta chains drawn from one sample of a study of blood T cell repertoires in COVID-19. TCRdb keeps only in-frame clones here, not all; method: immunoSEQ multiplex PCR. Of hundreds of thousands of clones in the sample, about 89% were seen once. The specimen sequenced was peripheral blood. These TCRs come from a man aged 35 to 55 with acute or convalescent COVID-19. Both conserved end residues are part of each CDR3. D genes are given only for firm matches. Not every row has a clone size; where given, it reads once, few, many or a size class.

TRBV3-1/TRBV3-2	NA	TRBD2	TRBJ2-1	CASSQTSGNYNEQFF	TGTGCCAGCAGCCAGACTAGCGGAAACTACAATGAGCAGTTCTTC
TRBV6-5	NA	NA	TRBJ2-7	CASSYGTTISYEQYF	TGTGCCAGCAGTTACGGGACAACTATCTCCTACGAGCAGTACTTC
TRBV9	NA	NA	TRBJ2-1	CASSALGATAPWDEQFF	TGTGCCAGCAGCGCATTGGGGGCGACAGCTCCTTGGGATGAGCAGTTCTTC
TRBV4-1	NA	TRBD2	TRBJ2-1	CASSPSDQLAGSNEQFF	TGCGCCAGCAGCCCATCGGACCAACTAGCGGGGTCCAATGAGCAGTTCTTC
TRBV12-3/TRBV12-4	few	NA	TRBJ1-1	CASSLGGNTEAFF	TGTGCCAGCAGTTTGGGGGGAAACACTGAAGCTTTCTTT
TRBV3-1/TRBV3-2	NA	NA	TRBJ1-2	CASSQDEGRTF	TGTGCCAGCAGCCAAGATGAGGGCCGGACCTTC
TRBV5-6	NA	NA	TRBJ2-7	CASSLSRGGSYLHEQYF	TGTGCCAGCAGCCTAAGTCGTGGGGGCTCCTACCTTCACGAGCAGTACTTC
TRBV3-1/TRBV3-2	NA	NA	TRBJ2-1	CASSQVSSYNEQFF	TGTGCCAGCAGCCAAGTGAGCTCCTACAATGAGCAGTTCTTC
TRBV7-6	NA	TRBD1	TRBJ1-1	CASSLAGTGTNTEAFF	TGTGCCAGCAGCTTAGCTGGGACAGGGACCAACACTGAAGCTTTCTTT
TRBV3-1/TRBV3-2	NA	NA	TRBJ1-1	CASSRETVSPGDTEAFF	TGTGCCAGCAGCCGAGAGACAGTGTCTCCTGGGGACACTGAAGCTTTCTTT
TRBV28	NA	TRBD1	TRBJ1-2	CASHRDRGSTYGYTF	TGTGCCAGCCACCGCGACAGGGGATCAACCTATGGCTACACCTTC
TRBV19	NA	NA	TRBJ1-1	CASTPLGAATEAFF	TGTGCCAGTACACCCCTTGGGGCAGCCACTGAAGCTTTCTTT
TRBV27	once	TRBD1	TRBJ2-5	CASSPDRGVQETQYF	TGTGCCAGCAGTCCGGACAGGGGGGTCCAAGAGACCCAGTACTTC
TRBV5-6	NA	NA	TRBJ2-1	CASSLARGPYPNEQFF	TGTGCCAGCAGCTTGGCCAGGGGTCCGTACCCTAATGAGCAGTTCTTC
TRBV5-1	NA	NA	TRBJ2-7	CASSLAVNSYEQYF	TGCGCCAGCAGCTTGGCGGTCAACTCCTACGAGCAGTACTTC
TRBV6-2/TRBV6-3	NA	NA	TRBJ1-3	CASSSGRGNTIYF	TGTGCCAGCAGTTCCGGGAGAGGAAACACCATATATTTT
TRBV6-5	once	NA	TRBJ1-2	CASSSGPDLHGYTF	TGTGCCAGCAGTTCTGGGCCCGACCTCCATGGCTACACCTTC
TRBV19	few	NA	TRBJ2-1	CASSISRSSYNEQFF	TGTGCCAGTAGTATATCCCGGAGCTCCTACAATGAGCAGTTCTTC
TRBV4-1	NA	NA	TRBJ1-4	CASSPRGGFGEKLFF	TGCGCCAGCAGCCCCCGGGGTGGGTTTGGCGAAAAACTGTTTTTT
TRBV12-3/TRBV12-4	NA	NA	TRBJ1-5	CASSLDVDQPQHF	TGTGCCAGCAGTTTAGACGTAGATCAGCCCCAGCATTTT
TRBV6-5	NA	TRBD1	TRBJ2-7	CASIGTGAYEQYF	TGTGCCAGCATTGGGACAGGGGCCTACGAGCAGTACTTC